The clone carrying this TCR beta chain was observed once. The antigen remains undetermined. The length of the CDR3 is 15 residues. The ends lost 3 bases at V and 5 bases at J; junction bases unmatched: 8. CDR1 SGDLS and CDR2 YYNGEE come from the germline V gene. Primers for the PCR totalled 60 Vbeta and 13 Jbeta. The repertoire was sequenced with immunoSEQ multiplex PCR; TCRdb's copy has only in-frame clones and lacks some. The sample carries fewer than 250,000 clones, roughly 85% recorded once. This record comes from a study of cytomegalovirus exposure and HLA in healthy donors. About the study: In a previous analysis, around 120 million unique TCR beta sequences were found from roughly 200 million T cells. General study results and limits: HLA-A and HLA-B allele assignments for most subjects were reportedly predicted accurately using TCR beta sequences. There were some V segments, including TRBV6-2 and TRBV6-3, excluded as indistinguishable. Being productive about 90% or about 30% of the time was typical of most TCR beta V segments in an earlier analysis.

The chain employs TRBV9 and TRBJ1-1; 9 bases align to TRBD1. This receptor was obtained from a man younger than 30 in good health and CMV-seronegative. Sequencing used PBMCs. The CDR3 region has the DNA TGTGCCAGCAGCGCCGGGGACAGGGTTCGGACTGAAGCTTTCTTT. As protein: CASSAGDRVRTEAFF.